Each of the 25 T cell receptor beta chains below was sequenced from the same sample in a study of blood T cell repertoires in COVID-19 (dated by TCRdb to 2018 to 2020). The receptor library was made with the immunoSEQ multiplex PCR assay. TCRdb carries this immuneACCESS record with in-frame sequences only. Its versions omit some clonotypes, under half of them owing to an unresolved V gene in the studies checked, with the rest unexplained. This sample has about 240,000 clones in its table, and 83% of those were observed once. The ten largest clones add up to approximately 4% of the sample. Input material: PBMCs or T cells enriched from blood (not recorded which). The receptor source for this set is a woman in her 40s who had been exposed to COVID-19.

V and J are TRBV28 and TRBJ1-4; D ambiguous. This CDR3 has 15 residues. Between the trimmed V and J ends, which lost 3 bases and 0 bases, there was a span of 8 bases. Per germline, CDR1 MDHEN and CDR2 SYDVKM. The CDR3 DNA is TGTGCCAGCAGTTTCCCACGGTCAACTAATGAAAAACTGTTTTTT. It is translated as CASSFPRSTNEKLFF.

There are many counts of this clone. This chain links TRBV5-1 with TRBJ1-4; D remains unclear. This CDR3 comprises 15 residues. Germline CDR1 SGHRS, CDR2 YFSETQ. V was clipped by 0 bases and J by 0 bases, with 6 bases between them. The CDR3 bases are TGCGCCAGCAGCTTGGGTCGGTCAACTAATGAAAAACTGTTTTTT. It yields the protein CASSLGRSTNEKLFF.

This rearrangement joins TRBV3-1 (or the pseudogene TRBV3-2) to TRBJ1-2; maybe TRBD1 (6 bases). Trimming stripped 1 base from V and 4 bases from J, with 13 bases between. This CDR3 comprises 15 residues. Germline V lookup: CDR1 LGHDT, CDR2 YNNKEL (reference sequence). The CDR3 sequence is CASSQGLGTSYGYTF. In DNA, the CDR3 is TGTGCCAGCAGCCAAGGACTCGGGACAAGCTATGGCTACACCTTC.

The DNA of the CDR3 is TGCGCCAGCAGTCGGACAGGCGTTAATGAAAAACTGTTTTTT. It yields the protein CASSRTGVNEKLFF. This chain links TRBV5-1 with TRBJ1-4; 7 nucleotides align to TRBD1. Germline trimming cut 5 bases from V and 4 bases from J; bases unmatched to any gene: 5. Germline V lookup: CDR1 SGHRS, CDR2 YFSETQ. The CDR3 totals 14 residues.

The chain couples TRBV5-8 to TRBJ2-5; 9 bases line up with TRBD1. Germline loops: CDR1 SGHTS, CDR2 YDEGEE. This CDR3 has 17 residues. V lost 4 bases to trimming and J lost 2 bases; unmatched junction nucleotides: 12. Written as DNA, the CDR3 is TGTGCCAGCAGCCCCAGCCGCGGACAGGGGAGTCAAGAGACCCAGTACTTC. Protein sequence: CASSPSRGQGSQETQYF. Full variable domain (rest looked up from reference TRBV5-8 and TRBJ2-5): EAGVTQSPTHLIKTRGQQATLRCSPISGHTSVYWYQQALGLGLQFLLWYDEGEERNRGNFPPRFSGRQFPNYSSELNVNALELEDSALYLCASSPSRGQGSQETQYFGPGTRLLVL.

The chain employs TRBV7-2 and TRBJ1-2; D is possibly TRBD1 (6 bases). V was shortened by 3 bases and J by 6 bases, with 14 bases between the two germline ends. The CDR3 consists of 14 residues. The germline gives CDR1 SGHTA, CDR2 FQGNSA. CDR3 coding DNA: TGTGCCAGCAGCTTCTGGGAGGGGGGGCATGGCTACACCTTC. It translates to CASSFWEGGHGYTF. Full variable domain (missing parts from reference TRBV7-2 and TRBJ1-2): GAGVSQSPSNKVTEKGKDVELRCDPISGHTALYWYRQSLGQGLEFLIYFQGNSAPDKSGLPSDRFSAERTGGSVSTLTIQRTQQEDSAVYLCASSFWEGGHGYTFGSGTRLTVV.

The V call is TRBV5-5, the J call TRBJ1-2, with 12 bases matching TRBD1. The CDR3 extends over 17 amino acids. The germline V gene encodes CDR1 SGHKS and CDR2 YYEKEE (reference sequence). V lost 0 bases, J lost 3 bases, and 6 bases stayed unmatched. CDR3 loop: CASSLGRDRGLDYGYTF. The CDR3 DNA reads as TGTGCCAGCAGCTTGGGGAGGGACAGGGGGCTGGACTATGGCTACACCTTC.

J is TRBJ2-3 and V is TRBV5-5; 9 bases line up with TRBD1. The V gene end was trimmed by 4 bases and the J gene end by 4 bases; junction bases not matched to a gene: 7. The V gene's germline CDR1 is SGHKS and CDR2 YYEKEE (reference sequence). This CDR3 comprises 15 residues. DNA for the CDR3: TGTGCCAGCAGCCTTACGGGACAGGGTTCAGATACGCAGTATTTT. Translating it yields CASSLTGQGSDTQYF.

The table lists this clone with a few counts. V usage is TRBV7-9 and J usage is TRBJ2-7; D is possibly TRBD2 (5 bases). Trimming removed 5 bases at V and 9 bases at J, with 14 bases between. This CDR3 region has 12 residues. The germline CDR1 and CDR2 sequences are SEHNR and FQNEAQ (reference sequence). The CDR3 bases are TGTGCCAGCAGCCCCGGGAAGTGGGTGCAGTACTTC. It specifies CASSPGKWVQYF.

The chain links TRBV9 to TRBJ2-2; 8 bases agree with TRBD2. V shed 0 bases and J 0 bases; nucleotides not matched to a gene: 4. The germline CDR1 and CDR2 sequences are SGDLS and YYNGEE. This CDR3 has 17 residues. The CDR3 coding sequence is TGTGCCAGCAGCGTAGAGGTAGCGGGATCGAACACCGGGGAGCTGTTTTTT. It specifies CASSVEVAGSNTGELFF.

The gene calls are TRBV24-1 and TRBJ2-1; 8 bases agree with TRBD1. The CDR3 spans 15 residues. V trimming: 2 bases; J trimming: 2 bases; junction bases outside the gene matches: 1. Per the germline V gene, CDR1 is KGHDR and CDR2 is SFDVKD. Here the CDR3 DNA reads TGTGCCACCAGTGATTCAGGGGGCGCCTACAATGAGCAGTTCTTC. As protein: CATSDSGGAYNEQFF.

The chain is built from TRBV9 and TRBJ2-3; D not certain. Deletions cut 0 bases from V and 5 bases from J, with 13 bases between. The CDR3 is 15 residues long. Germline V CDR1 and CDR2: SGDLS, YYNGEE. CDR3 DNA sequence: TGTGCCAGCAGCGTAGAGTGGCGGCCGGGAGATACGCAGTATTTT. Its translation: CASSVEWRPGDTQYF. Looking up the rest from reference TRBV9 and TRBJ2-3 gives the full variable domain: DSGVTQTPKHLITATGQRVTLRCSPRSGDLSVYWYQQSLDQGLQFLIQYYNGEERAKGNILERFSAQQFPDLHSELNLSSLELGDSALYFCASSVEWRPGDTQYFGPGTRLTVL.

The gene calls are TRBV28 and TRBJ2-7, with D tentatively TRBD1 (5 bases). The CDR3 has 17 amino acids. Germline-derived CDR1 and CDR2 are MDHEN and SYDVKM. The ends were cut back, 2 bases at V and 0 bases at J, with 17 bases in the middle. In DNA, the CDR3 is TGTGCCAGCAGTTTAGGGCTTGGGGCAACCTACTCCTACGAGCAGTACTTC. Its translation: CASSLGLGATYSYEQYF.

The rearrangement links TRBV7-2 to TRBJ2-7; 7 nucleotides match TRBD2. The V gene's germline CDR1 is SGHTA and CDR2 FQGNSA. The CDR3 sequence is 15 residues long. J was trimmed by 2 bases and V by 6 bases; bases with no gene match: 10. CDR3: CASRPSGVGAYEQYF. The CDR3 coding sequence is TGTGCCAGCAGGCCGAGCGGGGTCGGAGCCTACGAGCAGTACTTC.

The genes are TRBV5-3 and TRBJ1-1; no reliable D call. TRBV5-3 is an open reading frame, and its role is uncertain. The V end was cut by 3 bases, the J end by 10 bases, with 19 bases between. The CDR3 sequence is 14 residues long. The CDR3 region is CARSSTIFSGGAFF. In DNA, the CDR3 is TGTGCCAGAAGCTCTACTATATTTTCGGGAGGAGCTTTCTTT.

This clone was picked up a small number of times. The CDR3 loop reads CASSLQQGYYGYTF. In nucleotides, the CDR3 is TGTGCCAGCAGCTTACAACAGGGTTACTATGGCTACACCTTC. The chain carries TRBV7-3 and TRBJ1-2; D perhaps matches TRBD1 (6 bases). V was shortened by 2 bases and J by 3 bases, with 10 bases between the two germline ends. Germline V gene sequence: CDR1 SGHTA, CDR2 FQGTGA. This CDR3 region has 14 residues.

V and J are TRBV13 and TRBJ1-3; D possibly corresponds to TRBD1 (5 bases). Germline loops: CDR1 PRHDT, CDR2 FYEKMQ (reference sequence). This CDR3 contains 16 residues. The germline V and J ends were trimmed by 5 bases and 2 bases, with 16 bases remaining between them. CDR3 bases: TGTGCCAGCAGCGCCCCAGCGGGGCCCACTGGAAACACCATATATTTT. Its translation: CASSAPAGPTGNTIYF.

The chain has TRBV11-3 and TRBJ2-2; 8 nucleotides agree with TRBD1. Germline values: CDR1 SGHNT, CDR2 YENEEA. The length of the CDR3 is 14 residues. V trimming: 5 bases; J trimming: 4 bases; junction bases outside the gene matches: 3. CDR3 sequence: CASSGQGSTGELFF. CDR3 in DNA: TGTGCCAGCAGCGGACAGGGTAGCACCGGGGAGCTGTTTTTT.

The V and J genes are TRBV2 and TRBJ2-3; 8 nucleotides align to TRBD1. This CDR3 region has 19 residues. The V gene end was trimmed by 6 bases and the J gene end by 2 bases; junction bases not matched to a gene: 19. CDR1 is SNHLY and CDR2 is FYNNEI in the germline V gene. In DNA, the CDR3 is TGTGCCAGCAGCGCTGACAGGGGAAGATTATATACGGACACAGATACGCAGTATTTT. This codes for CASSADRGRLYTDTDTQYF.

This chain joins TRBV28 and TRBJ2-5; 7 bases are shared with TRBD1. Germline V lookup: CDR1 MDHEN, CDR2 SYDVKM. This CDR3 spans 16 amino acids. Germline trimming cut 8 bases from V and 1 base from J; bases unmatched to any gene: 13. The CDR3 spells CASAGVGGPRQETQYF. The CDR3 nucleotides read TGTGCCAGCGCCGGGGTAGGGGGCCCTCGCCAAGAGACCCAGTACTTC.

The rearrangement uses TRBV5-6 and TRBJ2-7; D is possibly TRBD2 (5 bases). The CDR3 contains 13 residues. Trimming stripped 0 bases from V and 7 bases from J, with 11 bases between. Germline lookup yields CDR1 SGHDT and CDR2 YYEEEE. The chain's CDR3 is CASSLVHSGEQYF. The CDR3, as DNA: TGTGCCAGCAGCTTGGTCCATTCGGGGGAGCAGTACTTC.

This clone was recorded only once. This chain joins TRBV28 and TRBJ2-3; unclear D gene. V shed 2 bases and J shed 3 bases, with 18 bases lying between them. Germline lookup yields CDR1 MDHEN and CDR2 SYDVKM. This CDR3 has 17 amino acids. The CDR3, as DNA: TGTGCCAGCAGTTTACACGACACCCGGCTCGCAACAGATACGCAGTATTTT. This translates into CASSLHDTRLATDTQYF.

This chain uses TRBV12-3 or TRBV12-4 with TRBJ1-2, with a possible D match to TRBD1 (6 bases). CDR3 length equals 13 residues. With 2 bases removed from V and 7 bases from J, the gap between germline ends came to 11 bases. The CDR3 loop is CASSLRGSSGYTF. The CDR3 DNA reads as TGTGCCAGCAGTTTAAGGGGGTCCTCTGGCTACACCTTC.

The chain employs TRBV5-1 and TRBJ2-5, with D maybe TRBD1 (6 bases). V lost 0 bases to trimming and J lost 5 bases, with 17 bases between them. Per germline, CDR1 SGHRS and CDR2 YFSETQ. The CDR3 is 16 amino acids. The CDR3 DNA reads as TGCGCCAGCAGCTTGGCCATTGGGGGCCTTGATGAGACCCAGTACTTC. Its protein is CASSLAIGGLDETQYF.

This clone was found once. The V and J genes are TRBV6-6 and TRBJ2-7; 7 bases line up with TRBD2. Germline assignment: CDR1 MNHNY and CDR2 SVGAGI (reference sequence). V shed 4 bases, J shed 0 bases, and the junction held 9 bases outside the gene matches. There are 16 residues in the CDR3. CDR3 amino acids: CASSLPRGGPSYEQYF. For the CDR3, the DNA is TGTGCCAGCAGTTTACCCCGCGGGGGACCCTCCTACGAGCAGTACTTC.